The clone carrying this TCR beta chain was counted ten times or more. Its antigen is undetermined. This CDR3 contains 16 residues. Germline V gene sequence: CDR1 DFQATT, CDR2 SNEGSKA (reference sequence). The V gene lost 3 bases and the J gene lost 0 bases, with 16 bases spanning the gap. These data come from a study of early T cells in non-severe SARS-CoV-2 infection. Study as a whole: Unsorted whole blood bulk RNA was sequenced, with unpaired chains.

The study, taken as a whole, reports: A preference for anti-spike CD8 responses marked VDJdb matching, which missed private and CD4 specificities.

Unique molecular identifiers tagged individual cDNA molecules. TCRdb independently ran MiXCR on the 5' RACE reads; one entry per CDR3 protein. In the table there are 40,000 to 50,000 distinct CDR3 sequences, about 12% of which are singletons. The chain recombines TRBV20-1 with TRBJ2-3, with a weak D call TRBD2 (5 bases). The sample was whole blood. The source is an adult who was a healthcare worker with PCR-confirmed SARS-CoV-2 infection or an uninfected control (not recorded which). This CDR3 reads CSASRGPILSTDTQYF. In DNA, the CDR3 is TGCAGTGCTAGCAGAGGGCCAATTCTGAGCACAGATACGCAGTATTTT.